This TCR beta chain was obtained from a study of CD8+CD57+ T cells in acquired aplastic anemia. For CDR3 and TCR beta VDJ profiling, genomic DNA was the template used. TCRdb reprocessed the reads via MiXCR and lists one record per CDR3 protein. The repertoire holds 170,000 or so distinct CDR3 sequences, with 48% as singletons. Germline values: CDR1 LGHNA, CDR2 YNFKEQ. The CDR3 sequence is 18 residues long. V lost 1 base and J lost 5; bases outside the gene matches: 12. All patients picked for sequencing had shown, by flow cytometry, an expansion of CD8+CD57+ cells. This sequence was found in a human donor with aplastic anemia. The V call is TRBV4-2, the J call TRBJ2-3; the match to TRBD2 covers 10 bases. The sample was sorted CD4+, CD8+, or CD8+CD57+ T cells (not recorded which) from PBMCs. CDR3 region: CASSQGVISAGGGDTQYF. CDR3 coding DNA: TGTGCCAGCAGCCAAGGGGTTATATCAGCGGGAGGGGGAGATACGCAGTATTTT.